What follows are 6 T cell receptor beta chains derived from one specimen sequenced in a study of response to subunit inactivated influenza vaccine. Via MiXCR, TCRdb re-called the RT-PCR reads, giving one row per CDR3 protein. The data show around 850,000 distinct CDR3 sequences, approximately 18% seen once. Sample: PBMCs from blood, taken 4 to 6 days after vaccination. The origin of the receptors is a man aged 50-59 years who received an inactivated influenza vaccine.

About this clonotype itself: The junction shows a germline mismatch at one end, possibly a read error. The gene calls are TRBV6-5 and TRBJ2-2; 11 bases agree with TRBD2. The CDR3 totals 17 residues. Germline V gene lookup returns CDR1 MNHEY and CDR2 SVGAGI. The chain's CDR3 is CASSYFGTSGTTGELFF. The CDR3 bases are TGTGCCAGCAGCTACTTTGGGACTAGCGGAACCACCGGGGAGCTGTTTTTT.

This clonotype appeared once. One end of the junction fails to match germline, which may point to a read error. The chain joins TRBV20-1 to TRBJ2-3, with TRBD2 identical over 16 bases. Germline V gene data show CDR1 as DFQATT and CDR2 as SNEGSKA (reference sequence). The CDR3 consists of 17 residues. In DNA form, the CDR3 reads TGCAGTGCTCATGGGACTAGCGGGAGGGGGGGCACAGAAACGCAGTATTTT. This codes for CSAHGTSGRGGTETQYF.

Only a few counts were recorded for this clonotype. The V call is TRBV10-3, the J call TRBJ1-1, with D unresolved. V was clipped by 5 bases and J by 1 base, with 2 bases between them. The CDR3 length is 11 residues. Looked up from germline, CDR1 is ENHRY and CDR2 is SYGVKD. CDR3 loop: CAISWNTEAFF. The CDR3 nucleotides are TGTGCCATCAGTTGGAACACTGAAGCTTTCTTT.

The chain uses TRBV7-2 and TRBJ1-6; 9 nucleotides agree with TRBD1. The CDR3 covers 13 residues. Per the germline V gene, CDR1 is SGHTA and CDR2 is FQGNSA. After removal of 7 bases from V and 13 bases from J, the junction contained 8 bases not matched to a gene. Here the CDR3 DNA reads TGTGCCAGCAACCGGGACAGGGTCTCTCCCCTCCACTTT. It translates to CASNRDRVSPLHF.

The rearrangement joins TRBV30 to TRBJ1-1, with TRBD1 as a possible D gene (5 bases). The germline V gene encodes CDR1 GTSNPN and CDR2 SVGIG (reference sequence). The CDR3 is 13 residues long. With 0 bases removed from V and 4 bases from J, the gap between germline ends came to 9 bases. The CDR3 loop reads CAWSVWGGTEAFF. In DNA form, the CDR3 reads TGTGCCTGGAGTGTATGGGGGGGCACTGAAGCTTTCTTT.

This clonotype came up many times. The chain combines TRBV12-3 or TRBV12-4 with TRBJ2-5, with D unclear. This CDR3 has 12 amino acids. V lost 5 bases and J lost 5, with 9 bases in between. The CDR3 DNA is TGTGCCAGCAGTCCCCAGAGGGAGACCCAGTACTTC. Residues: CASSPQRETQYF.